Listed below are T cell receptor beta chains from one sample, sequenced in a study of cytomegalovirus exposure and HLA in healthy donors. The repertoire was sequenced with immunoSEQ multiplex PCR; TCRdb's copy has only in-frame clones and lacks some. The sample shows around 230,000 clones, about 77% of them seen only once. Specimen: PBMCs. The receptors originated from a boy aged 5 to 17 in good health and CMV-seronegative. The CDR3 runs from the conserved cysteine through the conserved F or W. A D gene is named only where the DNA matches it firmly. Clone size is given for some rows only: seen once, a few or many times, or a class if the clone is expanded.

j_gene	abundance	d_gene	v_gene	CDR3nt	CDR3aa
TRBJ1-3	.	.	TRBV11-2	TGTGCCAGCAGCTTAGGGGCCCGGACGACGCGGGGAGGAAACACCATATATTTT	CASSLGARTTRGGNTIYF
TRBJ2-7	.	TRBD1	TRBV18	TGTGCCAGCTCACCCGCCGGGACAGGGGGATACGAGCAGTACTTC	CASSPAGTGGYEQYF
TRBJ1-3	.	.	TRBV6-1	TGTGCCAGCAGTGTCGACCAGGTCAGCACCATATATTTT	CASSVDQVSTIYF
TRBJ1-1	.	.	TRBV5-6	TGTGCCAGCACATCCCGGGGAAACACTGAAGCTTTCTTT	CASTSRGNTEAFF
TRBJ2-3	.	.	TRBV7-8	TGTGCCAGCAGCTTAGGTGGACTTGGCGATGCAGATACGCAGTATTTT	CASSLGGLGDADTQYF
TRBJ2-2	.	.	TRBV12-5	TGTGCTAGTGGTTTGCGTCAGGTGTTCACCGGGGAGCTGTTTTTT	CASGLRQVFTGELFF
TRBJ2-1	.	.	TRBV29-1	TGCAGCGTTGAAGACTTCCACAATGAGCAGTTCTTC	CSVEDFHNEQFF
TRBJ1-3	few	.	TRBV11-2	TGTGCCAGCAGCTTATTTGGGGGCGGAGGCACCATATATTTT	CASSLFGGGGTIYF
TRBJ1-5	.	.	TRBV10-3	TGTGCCATCAGTGAGGCGGGCACCCGCAATCAGCCCCAGCATTTT	CAISEAGTRNQPQHF
TRBJ1-2	.	.	TRBV7-9	TGTGCCAGCAGCTTCGAGTCCCAGGCCCCATATGGCTACACCTTC	CASSFESQAPYGYTF
TRBJ2-7	few	TRBD1	TRBV5-1	TGCGCCAGCACGCGGGACAGGGTCGAAGAGCAGTACTTC	CASTRDRVEEQYF
TRBJ1-1	.	.	TRBV5-6	TGTGCCAGCAAACGGCAGGGGAACACTGAAGCTTTCTTT	CASKRQGNTEAFF
TRBJ2-3	.	TRBD1	TRBV27	TGTGCCAGCAGGCTCACAGGGGTGGGTACGCAGTATTTT	CASRLTGVGTQYF
TRBJ1-2	.	TRBD1	TRBV6-5	TGTGCCAGCAGGATACAGGGGTTGGACTATGGCTACACCTTC	CASRIQGLDYGYTF
TRBJ2-5	.	TRBD2	TRBV28	TGTGCCAGCAGACGTAGCGGGGACGTGACCCAGTACTTC	CASRRSGDVTQYF
TRBJ1-2	few	.	TRBV5-1	TGCGCCAGCAGCTTGGACAGCTATGGCTACACCTTC	CASSLDSYGYTF
TRBJ2-5	.	TRBD2	TRBV6-1	TGTGCCAGCAGTGAAGCCGGGACTAGCTTAGGAGAGACCCAGTACTTC	CASSEAGTSLGETQYF
TRBJ2-4	.	TRBD1	TRBV7-8	TGTGCCAGCAGCTTTTTTCCGGGACAGGGGGCTAACATTCAGTACTTC	CASSFFPGQGANIQYF
TRBJ1-4	.	TRBD1	TRBV5-1	TGCGCCAGCAGCCGAGACAGGGCCCTTCGGGAAAAACTGTTTTTT	CASSRDRALREKLFF
TRBJ2-5	.	TRBD1	TRBV6-6	TGTGCCAGCAGCCGAGGACAGGGGGAGACCCAGTACTTC	CASSRGQGETQYF
TRBJ1-2	.	TRBD1	TRBV5-1	TGCGCCAGCAGCATGGGACAGGGGGCTTGTGGCTACACCTTC	CASSMGQGACGYTF
TRBJ1-1	few	.	TRBV6-5	TGTGCCAGCAGTTTTAGGGGCCTGAACACTGAAGCTTTCTTT	CASSFRGLNTEAFF
TRBJ1-5	.	.	TRBV18	TGTGCCAGCTCACCGCAACAGGGAAATGATCAGCCCCAGCATTTT	CASSPQQGNDQPQHF
TRBJ2-1	.	TRBD1	TRBV19	TGTGCCAGTAGTACCGACAGGGACAGGCGGAATGAGCAGTTCTTC	CASSTDRDRRNEQFF
TRBJ2-7	.	TRBD1	TRBV6-1	TGTGCCAGCATCCCAGGGCAGGGGGCTACCTACGAGCAGTACTTC	CASIPGQGATYEQYF
TRBJ1-2	few	.	TRBV4-1	TGCGCCAGCAGCCAAAGGGACGGGGGGACCTATGGCTACACCTTC	CASSQRDGGTYGYTF
TRBJ2-5	.	TRBD1	TRBV7-6	TGTGCCAGCAGCTTAGCCCCTGGGGGACAGGATCAAGAGACCCAGTACTTC	CASSLAPGGQDQETQYF
TRBJ1-3	few	.	TRBV19	TGTGCCAGTAGTATTGGTCACAGCTCTGGAAACACCATATATTTT	CASSIGHSSGNTIYF
TRBJ2-7	.	.	TRBV5-4	TGTGCCAGCAGCTTGGACAGGCTATTCGGCGAGCAGTACTTC	CASSLDRLFGEQYF
TRBJ1-4	.	.	TRBV15	TGTGCCACCAGCAGAGCCCGGGAGGGAGATGAAAAACTGTTTTTT	CATSRAREGDEKLFF
TRBJ1-2	.	.	TRBV5-1	TGCGCCAGCAGCCCGACACGGGGAGGCTACACCTTC	CASSPTRGGYTF
TRBJ1-1	.	TRBD1	TRBV27	TGTGCCAGCAGTTACAGGGGGCCCAACACTGAAGCTTTCTTT	CASSYRGPNTEAFF
TRBJ2-5	few	.	TRBV5-1	TGCGCCAGCAGCTTACGACTCCAAGACGTGACCCAGTACTTC	CASSLRLQDVTQYF